This TCR beta chain originates from a study of monozygotic twins with inflammatory bowel disease (dated by TCRdb to between 2017 and 2020). Background for the entire study: In total, approximately 28 monozygotic twin pairs made up the full study: 19 Danish pairs, all IBD-discordant, plus nine German pairs, of which four were IBD-concordant and five were IBD-discordant. The search for disease-associated traits relied mainly on comparing, within discordant pairs, IBD patients with their genetically identical healthy co-twins. Each individual had, on average, about 151 000 unique TCRalpha sequences and 181 000 unique TCRbeta sequences available for analysis. Broader findings and caveats from the paper: Background noise and inter-individual variability may have been introduced into the repertoires by the differing immunosuppressive treatments among patients. A decrease in TCRbeta repertoire diversity, as measured by inverse Simpson index, was observed in IBD patients compared with their healthy co-twins. Fewer clonotypes were shared with other individuals by IBD patients than by healthy twins, most markedly in patients showing signs of disease activity. No single strong signal or clonotype linked to IBD turned up in the results, so the idea that one exists was not supported. The analysis was unable to tell apart different T cell subtypes. Repertoire similarity did not differ between concordant and discordant twins, which could be due to limited statistical power.

An approximately 2.5 ml peripheral blood sample was drawn into PAXgene tubes per donor and stored at -80°C. Total RNA was isolated from whole blood with the PAXgene blood miRNA kit on an automated QIAcube, without T cell sorting. Peripheral blood from monozygotic twin pairs who were concordant or discordant for inflammatory bowel disease underwent deep TCRalpha and TCRbeta repertoire profiling using unique molecular barcoding. For every twin pair, smoking habits were documented, and each individual was categorised as a current, former or never smoker. On this clonotype: What antigen it recognizes has not been identified.

The method behind the library was 5' RACE. For each TCR library, 3,000 to 3,500 ng of total RNA was used. For each sample, cDNA synthesis with SMARTScribe reverse transcriptase was split into eight separate reactions. During cDNA synthesis, template switching was used to introduce unique molecular identifiers that contained a 6-nucleotide sample barcode. TCRalpha and TCRbeta cDNA was amplified by two nested PCRs of about 15 and 9 cycles, with bead purification after each PCR. Before amplification, the cDNA was treated with uracil DNA-glycosylase and purified using the QIAquick PCR purification kit. The second PCR was the step at which Illumina TruSeq-compatible adapters and sample-specific barcodes were added. TapeStation and Qubit were used to check library quality and concentration, and around 4.5 ng of each library went into the pool. Sequencing of pooled libraries was carried out on an Illumina HiSeq2500 single-index Rapid Run using 2 x 100 bp reads and custom sequencing primers. The published analysis was carried out like this. MiGEC version 1.2.6 was used for UMI-based consensus assembly, which corrected PCR and sequencing errors. MiXCR version 2.1.1 was used to carry out V(D)J alignment, clonotype assembly and CDR3 extraction. Gene usage, clonotype sharing and MAIT/NKT TCR abundance were normalised by analysing the top 1000, 10 000 and 20 000 clonotypes per sample. After downsampling to 27 000 UMIs, diversity was calculated as the inverse Simpson index using the vegan R package. Statistical testing used paired Mann-Whitney U tests on the discordant twin pairs and applied Benjamini-Hochberg correction for multiple testing. TCRdb reprocessed the reads, reporting each CDR3 protein sequence once and no DNA. TCRdb, not the original authors, processed these V and J calls. This sample's clone table shows about 440,000 distinct CDR3 sequences. Approximately 2.4% of the sample belongs to the ten largest clones.

CDR1 and CDR2 are drawn from the germline V gene (reference sequence): SEHNR, FQNEAQ. The CDR3 sequence holds 13 residues, the cysteine and phenylalanine included. A DNA sequence was not provided. The chain employs TRBV7-9 and TRBJ2-7. The TCR originated in a human donor with ulcerative colitis or Crohn's disease, or a healthy co-twin of an affected twin (not recorded which). Material: blood. This receptor has the CDR3 CASSFGSSYEQYF.